This is a list of T cell receptor beta chains from one sample in a study of T cell repertoires in cytomegalovirus infection. MiXCR, applied by TCRdb to the reads, yields one record per CDR3 protein. The sample has roughly 200,000 distinct CDR3 sequences; roughly 9% are singletons. Sequenced sample: PBMCs. The receptors stem from a human donor in good health (CMV status not recorded). Some clones in this sample may be carry-over from other donors' samples. Both conserved end residues are part of each CDR3. A D gene is named only where the DNA matches it firmly. Some rows have no size entry. The others give once, few or many, or a class for an expanded clone.

abundance	j_gene	d_gene	v_gene	CDR3aa	CDR3nt
few	TRBJ2-7	TRBD2	TRBV4-1	CASSQGVSGSSDEQYF	TGCGCCAGCAGCCAAGGGGTCAGCGGGAGTTCGGACGAGCAGTACTTC
many	TRBJ2-1	TRBD2	TRBV11-2	CASSPGTSGGHEQFF	TGTGCCAGCAGCCCTGGGACTAGCGGGGGCCATGAGCAGTTCTTC
many	TRBJ2-2	TRBD2	TRBV28	CASSIPSGRAGELFF	TGTGCCAGCAGTATACCAAGCGGGAGGGCCGGGGAGCTGTTTTTT
many	TRBJ2-5	-	TRBV20-1	CSAPSEGQETQYF	TGCAGTGCTCCCTCGGAGGGCCAAGAGACCCAGTACTTC
few	TRBJ2-3	-	TRBV27	CASTPGSSPDTQYF	TGTGCCAGCACCCCCGGGAGTAGCCCAGATACGCAGTATTTT
few	TRBJ2-5	TRBD2	TRBV6-2/TRBV6-3	CASSYSPTSPDLQETQYF	TGTGCCAGCAGTTACTCGCCGACTAGCCCGGACCTACAAGAGACCCAGTACTTC
many	TRBJ2-2	-	TRBV7-2	CASSVTGLGTGELFF	TGTGCCAGCAGCGTAACAGGGTTAGGAACCGGGGAGCTGTTTTTT
many	TRBJ1-1	-	TRBV7-9	CASSSGTNTEAFF	TGTGCCAGCAGCTCCGGGACGAACACTGAAGCTTTCTTT
many	TRBJ2-6	-	TRBV7-2	CASSLAAAGAGANVLTF	TGTGCCAGCAGCTTAGCGGCGGCTGGAGCTGGGGCCAACGTCCTGACTTTC
-	TRBJ2-5	TRBD2	TRBV20-1	CSAAPAGEETQYF	TGCAGTGCCGCCCCGGCGGGGGAAGAGACCCAGTACTTC
-	TRBJ2-1	TRBD2	TRBV5-4	CASSQSGGFDEQFF	TGTGCCAGCAGCCAAAGCGGGGGTTTCGATGAGCAGTTCTTC
many	TRBJ2-2	TRBD1	TRBV7-2	CASSWSPTGGNTGELFF	TGTGCCAGCAGCTGGTCACCAACAGGGGGGAACACCGGGGAGCTGTTTTTT
few	TRBJ2-2	-	TRBV27	CASSFWGNGELFF	TGTGCCAGCAGTTTCTGGGGGAACGGGGAGCTGTTTTTT
many	TRBJ1-6	-	TRBV7-2	CASSLLGNSPLHF	TGTGCCAGCAGCTTATTAGGAAATTCACCCCTCCACTTT
many	TRBJ1-2	TRBD1	TRBV7-2	CASSLARQGVYGYTF	TGTGCCAGCAGCTTAGCGCGACAGGGGGTCTATGGCTACACCTTC